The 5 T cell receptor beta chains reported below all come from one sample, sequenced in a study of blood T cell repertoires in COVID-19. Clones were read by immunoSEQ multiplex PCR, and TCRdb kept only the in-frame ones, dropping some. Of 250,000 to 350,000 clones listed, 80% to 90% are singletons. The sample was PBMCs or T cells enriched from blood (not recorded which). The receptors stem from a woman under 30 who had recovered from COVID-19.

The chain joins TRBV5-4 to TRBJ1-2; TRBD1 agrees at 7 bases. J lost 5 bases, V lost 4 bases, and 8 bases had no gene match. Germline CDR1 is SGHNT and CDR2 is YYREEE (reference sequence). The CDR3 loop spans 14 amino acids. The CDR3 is CASSIEGQLYGYTF. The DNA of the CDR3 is TGTGCCAGCAGCATCGAGGGACAGCTTTATGGCTACACCTTC.

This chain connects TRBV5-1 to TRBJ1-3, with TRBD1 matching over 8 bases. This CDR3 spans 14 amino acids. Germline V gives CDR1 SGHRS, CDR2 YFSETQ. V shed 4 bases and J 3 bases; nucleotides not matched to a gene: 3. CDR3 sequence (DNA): TGCGCCAGCAGCCTGACAGGGGATGGAAACACCATATATTTT. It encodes CASSLTGDGNTIYF.

The DNA for the CDR3 is TGTGCCAGCAGCTTAGGGGGACAGGGGACCTATGGCTACACCTTC. This codes for CASSLGGQGTYGYTF. V usage is TRBV7-3 and J usage is TRBJ1-2, with 10 bases aligning to TRBD1. This CDR3 contains 15 residues. Germline lookup yields CDR1 SGHTA and CDR2 FQGTGA. Losses at the gene ends were 2 bases for V and 4 bases for J; bases not matched to a gene: 4.

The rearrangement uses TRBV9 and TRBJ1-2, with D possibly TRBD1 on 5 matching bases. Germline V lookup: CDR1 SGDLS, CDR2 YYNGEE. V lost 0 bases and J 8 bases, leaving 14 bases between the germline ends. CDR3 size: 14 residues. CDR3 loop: CASSVARAGNGYTF. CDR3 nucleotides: TGTGCCAGCAGCGTAGCTCGGGCAGGGAACGGCTACACCTTC.

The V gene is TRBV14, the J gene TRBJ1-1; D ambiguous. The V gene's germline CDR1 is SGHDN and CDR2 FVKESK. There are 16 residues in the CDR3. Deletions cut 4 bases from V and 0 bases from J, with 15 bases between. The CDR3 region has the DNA TGTGCCAGCAGCCCCCCGGTGGGGAGAATGAACACTGAAGCTTTCTTT. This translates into CASSPPVGRMNTEAFF.